The T cell receptor beta chain described here comes from a study of blood T cell repertoires in COVID-19. Looking at the study overall: T cells, B-cell-depleted T cells, or PBMCs supplied cDNA or gDNA.

In the original analysis: Reference gene primer amplification in the assay estimated nucleated cell counts. Produced via immunoSEQ multiplex PCR; TCRdb's table is partial and in-frame only. For V, J and clone size, that table is used; D and trimming come from the DNA. The sample contains some 270,000 clones, around 87% of which appear only once. Trimming cost V 4 bases and J 8 bases; bases outside gene matches: 9. The CDR3 is made up of 15 amino acids. Germline V gene sequence: CDR1 SGHDT, CDR2 YYEEEE. Seattle's cohort entered during active infection and was followed longitudinally. This TCR was recovered from a woman aged 60 to 75 with COVID-19, enrolled during active disease. The sequenced sample was peripheral blood. V usage is TRBV5-6 and J usage is TRBJ1-6; 7 bases are shared with TRBD1. The CDR3 sequence is CASSTETGLDSPLHF. CDR3 coding DNA: TGTGCCAGCAGCACCGAGACAGGGTTGGATTCACCCCTCCACTTT.